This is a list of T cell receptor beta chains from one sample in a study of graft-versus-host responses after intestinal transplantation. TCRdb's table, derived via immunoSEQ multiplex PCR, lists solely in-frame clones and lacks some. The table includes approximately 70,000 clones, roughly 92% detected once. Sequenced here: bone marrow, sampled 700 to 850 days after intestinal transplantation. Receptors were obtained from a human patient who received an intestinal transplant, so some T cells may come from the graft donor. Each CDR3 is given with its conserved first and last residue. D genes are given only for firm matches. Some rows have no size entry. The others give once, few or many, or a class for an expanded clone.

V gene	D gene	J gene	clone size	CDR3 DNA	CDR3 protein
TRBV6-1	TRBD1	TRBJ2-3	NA	TGTGCCAGCAGTCCTTCCGGGACAGGGACTTTT	CASSPSGTGTF
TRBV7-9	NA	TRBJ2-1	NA	TGTGCCAGCGCCAGGGGAAGTGGGTACAATGAGCAGTTCTTC	CASARGSGYNEQFF
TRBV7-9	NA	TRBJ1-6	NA	TGTGCCAGCAGCTTAGGGGGTTATAATTCACCCCTCCACTTT	CASSLGGYNSPLHF
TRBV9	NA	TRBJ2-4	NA	TGTGCCAGCAGCGCAAGAGGAAGTGATGGGGACATTCAGTACTTC	CASSARGSDGDIQYF
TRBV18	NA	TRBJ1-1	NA	TGTGCCAGCACGGGGACATATCTCACTGAAGCTTTCTTT	CASTGTYLTEAFF
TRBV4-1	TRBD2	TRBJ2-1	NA	TGCGCCAGCAGCCAAGAGATAGCGGGAGGGCCGATCAATGAGCAGTTCTTC	CASSQEIAGGPINEQFF
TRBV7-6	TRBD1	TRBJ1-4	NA	TGTGCCAGCAGCCCCAGACAGGGAGAAAAACTGTTTTTT	CASSPRQGEKLFF
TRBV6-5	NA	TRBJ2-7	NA	TGTGCCAGCAGTTACTCGATCGGCGGGACCTACGAGCAGTACTTC	CASSYSIGGTYEQYF
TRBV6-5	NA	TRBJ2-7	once	TGTGCCAGCAGTTACTCGATTGGAGGCCCCTACGAGCAGTACTTC	CASSYSIGGPYEQYF
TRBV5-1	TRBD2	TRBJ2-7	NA	TGCGCCAGCAGCCTGTTTAGCGGGACGTACGAGCAGTACTTC	CASSLFSGTYEQYF
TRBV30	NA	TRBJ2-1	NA	TGTGCCTGGAGTGTAAAGCACGAGCAGTTCTTC	CAWSVKHEQFF
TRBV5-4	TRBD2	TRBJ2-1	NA	TGTGCCAGCAGCGTGGCGGGAGACATTGAGCAGTTCTTC	CASSVAGDIEQFF
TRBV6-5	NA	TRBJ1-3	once	TGTGCCAGCAGTCCCCACTCTGGAAACACCATATATTTT	CASSPHSGNTIYF
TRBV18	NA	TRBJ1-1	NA	TGTGCCAGCTCACTTGGGGTAAACACTGAAGCTTTCTTT	CASSLGVNTEAFF
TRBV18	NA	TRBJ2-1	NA	TGTGCCAGCTCACCCGCGGTAGGGTCCCCCCCTGGGAATGAGCAGTTCTTC	CASSPAVGSPPGNEQFF
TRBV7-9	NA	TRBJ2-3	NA	TGTGCCAGCAGCCCAATACTTAGCACAGATACGCAGTATTTT	CASSPILSTDTQYF
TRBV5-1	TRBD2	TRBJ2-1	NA	TGCGCCAGCAGCTTGTGGTCTAGCGGACACAATGAGCAGTTCTTC	CASSLWSSGHNEQFF
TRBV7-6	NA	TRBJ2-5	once	TGTGCCAGCAGCTCCCCTAAAGAGACCCAGTACTTC	CASSSPKETQYF
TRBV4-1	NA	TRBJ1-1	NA	TGCGCCAGCAGCCTGGGGAACACTGAAGCTTTCTTT	CASSLGNTEAFF
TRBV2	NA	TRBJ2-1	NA	TGTGCCAGCAGTGAGAATAGAGAGCAGTTCTTC	CASSENREQFF
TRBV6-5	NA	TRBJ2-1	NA	TGTGCCAGCAGTTACTCGCCGGAGCTAAACAATGAGCAGTTCTTC	CASSYSPELNNEQFF
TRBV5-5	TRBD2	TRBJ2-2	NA	TGTGCCAGCAGCTTGGAGAGTAGCGGGAGGGCCGGGACCGGGGAGCTGTTTTTT	CASSLESSGRAGTGELFF
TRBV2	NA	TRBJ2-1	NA	TGTGCCAGCAGTGAGAGTGAGCAGTTCTTC	CASSESEQFF
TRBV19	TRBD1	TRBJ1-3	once	TGTGCCAGTGGGACAGGGGAGTCTGGAAACACCATATATTTT	CASGTGESGNTIYF
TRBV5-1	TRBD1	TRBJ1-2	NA	TGCGCCAGCAGCTTGGCCCAGGGGGCTAACTATGGCTACACCTTC	CASSLAQGANYGYTF
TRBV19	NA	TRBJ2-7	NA	TGTGCCAGTAGTATGGCGACAGGATACGAGCAGTACTTC	CASSMATGYEQYF
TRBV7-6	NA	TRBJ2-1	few	TGTGCCAGCAGCTTCGGAGGGGGAATTCCCTACAATGAGCAGTTCTTC	CASSFGGGIPYNEQFF
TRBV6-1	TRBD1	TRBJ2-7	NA	TGTGCCAGCAGTGGGGGACAGGGGGTCTACGAGCAGTACTTC	CASSGGQGVYEQYF
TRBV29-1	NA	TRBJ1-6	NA	TGCAGCGTTGGTTCCAGGGACTATAATTCACCCCTCCACTTT	CSVGSRDYNSPLHF
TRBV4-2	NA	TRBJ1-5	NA	TGTGCCTCTAGATTGGAAAATCAGCCCCAGCATTTT	CASRLENQPQHF
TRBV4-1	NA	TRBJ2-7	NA	TGCGCCAGCAGCCGCGACAGCGAGCAGTACTTC	CASSRDSEQYF
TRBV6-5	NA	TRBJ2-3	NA	TGTGCCACCACGGAGGGGGCGCAATCAGATACGCAGTATTTT	CATTEGAQSDTQYF
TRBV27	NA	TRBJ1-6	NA	TGTGCCAGCAATATTGACGGCCGAAATTCATTCTATAATTCACCCCTCCACTTT	CASNIDGRNSFYNSPLHF
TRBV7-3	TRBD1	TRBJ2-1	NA	TGTGCCAGCAGCTCCACAGGGGGTGAGCAGTTCTTC	CASSSTGGEQFF
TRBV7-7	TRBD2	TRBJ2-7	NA	TGTGCCAGCAGCCCGCGGGGGGGCTACGAGCAGTACTTC	CASSPRGGYEQYF